This T cell receptor beta chain comes out of a study of CD8 T cells in ankylosing spondylitis. Notes on the study in general: Previous work reported some of these motif variants in the synovial fluid and blood of reactive arthritis. Disease-associated clones were reportedly significantly overrepresented in matched ankylosing spondylitis synovial fluid. A motif in TCR beta, a set of about 8 highly homologous variants, appeared characteristic of ankylosing spondylitis blood.

About this clonotype: The antigen is undetermined.

Using its own MiXCR run on the 5' RACE reads, TCRdb lists one record per CDR3 protein. In the table there are 100,000 to 150,000 distinct CDR3 sequences, over 15% of which are singletons. Germline values: CDR1 MNHEY, CDR2 SMNVEV (reference sequence). Trimming took 5 bases from V and 2 from J; bases not matched to a gene: 6. This CDR3 has 14 amino acids. This TCR was recovered from a male donor with ankylosing spondylitis. The sequencing sample was made of blood, either unsorted or a sorted T cell fraction (not recorded which). V and J are TRBV27 and TRBJ2-7, with TRBD2 identical over 7 bases. The CDR3 loop is CASSNPGRAYEQYF. The CDR3 DNA reads TGTGCCAGCAGTAATCCAGGGAGGGCCTACGAGCAGTACTTC.